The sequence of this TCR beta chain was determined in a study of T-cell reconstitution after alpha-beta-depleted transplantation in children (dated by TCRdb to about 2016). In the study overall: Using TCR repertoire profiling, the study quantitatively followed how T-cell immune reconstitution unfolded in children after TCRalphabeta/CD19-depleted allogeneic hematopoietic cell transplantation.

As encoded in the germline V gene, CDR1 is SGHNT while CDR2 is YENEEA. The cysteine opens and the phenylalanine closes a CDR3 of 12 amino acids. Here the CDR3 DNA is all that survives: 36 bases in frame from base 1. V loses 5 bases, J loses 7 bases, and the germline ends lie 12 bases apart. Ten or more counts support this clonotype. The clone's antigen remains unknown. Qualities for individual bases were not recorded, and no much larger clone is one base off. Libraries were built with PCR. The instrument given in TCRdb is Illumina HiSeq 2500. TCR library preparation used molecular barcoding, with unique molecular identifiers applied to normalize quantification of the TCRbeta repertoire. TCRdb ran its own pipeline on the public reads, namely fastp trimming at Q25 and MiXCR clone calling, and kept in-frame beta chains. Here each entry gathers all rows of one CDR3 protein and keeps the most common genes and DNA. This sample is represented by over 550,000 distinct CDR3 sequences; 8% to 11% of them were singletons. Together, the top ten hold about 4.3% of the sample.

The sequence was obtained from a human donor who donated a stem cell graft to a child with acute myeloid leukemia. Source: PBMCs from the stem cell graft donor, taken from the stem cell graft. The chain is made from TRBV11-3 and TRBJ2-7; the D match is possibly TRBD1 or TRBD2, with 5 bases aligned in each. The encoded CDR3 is CASSRGVGEQYF. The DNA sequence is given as TGTGCCAGCAGCCGAGGGGTGGGTGAGCAGTACTTC. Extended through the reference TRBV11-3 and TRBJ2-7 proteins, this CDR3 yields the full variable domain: EAGVVQSPRYKIIEKKQPVAFWCNPISGHNTLYWYLQNLGQGPELLIRYENEEAVDDSQLPKDRFSAERLKGVDSTLKIQPAELGDSAVYLCASSRGVGEQYFGPGTRLTVT.